This record concerns one T cell receptor (beta chain) sequence. TCRdb's copy holds only in-frame clones and misses some; the assay was immunoSEQ multiplex PCR. The table lists 76,000 or so clones, roughly 85% of them singletons. This sample was taken from a study of cytotoxic CD8 clonotypes in ibrutinib-treated CLL. The CDR3 contains 16 residues. V lost 1 base, J lost 4 bases, and 10 bases stayed unmatched. The V gene's germline CDR1 is SGHTA and CDR2 FQGNSA. The input for sequencing was PBMCs, taken after 24 months of ibrutinib treatment. The chain has TRBV7-2 and TRBJ2-7, with TRBD1 matching over 7 bases. The source of this sequence is a human donor with chronic lymphocytic leukemia. The DNA for the CDR3 is TGTGCCAGCAGCTTAGATAGAGGGGGCCGAGGGTACGAGCAGTACTTC. Encoded protein: CASSLDRGGRGYEQYF. Full variable domain (missing parts from reference TRBV7-2 and TRBJ2-7): GAGVSQSPSNKVTEKGKDVELRCDPISGHTALYWYRQSLGQGLEFLIYFQGNSAPDKSGLPSDRFSAERTGGSVSTLTIQRTQQEDSAVYLCASSLDRGGRGYEQYFGPGTRLTVT.